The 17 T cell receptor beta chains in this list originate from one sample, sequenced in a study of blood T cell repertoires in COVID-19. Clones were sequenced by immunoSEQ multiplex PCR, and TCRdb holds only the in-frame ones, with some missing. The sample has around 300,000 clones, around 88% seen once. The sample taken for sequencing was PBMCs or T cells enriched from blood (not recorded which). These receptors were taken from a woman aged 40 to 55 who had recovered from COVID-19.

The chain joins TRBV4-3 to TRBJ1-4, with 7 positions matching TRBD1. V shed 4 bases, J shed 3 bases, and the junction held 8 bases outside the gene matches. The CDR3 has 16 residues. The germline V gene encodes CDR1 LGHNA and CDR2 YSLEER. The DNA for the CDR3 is TGCGCCAGCAGCCCCGAGGCCGGGACAGCTAATGAAAAACTGTTTTTT. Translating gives CASSPEAGTANEKLFF.

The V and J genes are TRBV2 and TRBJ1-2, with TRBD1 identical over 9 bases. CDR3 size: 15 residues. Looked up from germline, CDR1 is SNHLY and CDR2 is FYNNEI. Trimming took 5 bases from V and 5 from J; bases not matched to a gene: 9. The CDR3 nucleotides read TGTGCCAGCAGTCCGTCTGGACAGGGGTTTTATGGCTACACCTTC. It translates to CASSPSGQGFYGYTF.

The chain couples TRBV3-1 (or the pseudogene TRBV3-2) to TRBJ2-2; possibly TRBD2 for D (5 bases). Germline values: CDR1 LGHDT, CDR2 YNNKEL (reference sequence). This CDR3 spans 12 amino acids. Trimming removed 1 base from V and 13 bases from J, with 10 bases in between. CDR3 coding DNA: TGTGCCAGCAGCCAAGGAACCCGGGGGCTGTTTTTT. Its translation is CASSQGTRGLFF.

The DNA of the CDR3 is TGTGCCAGCTCACCAGCTAGCGGGGGGGAGACCCAGTACTTC. Residues: CASSPASGGETQYF. The genes are TRBV18 and TRBJ2-5; 11 bases line up with TRBD2. CDR3 length: 14 residues. In germline, CDR1 is KGHSH, CDR2 LQKENI. The V gene end was trimmed by 2 bases and the J gene end by 5 bases; junction bases not matched to a gene: 1.

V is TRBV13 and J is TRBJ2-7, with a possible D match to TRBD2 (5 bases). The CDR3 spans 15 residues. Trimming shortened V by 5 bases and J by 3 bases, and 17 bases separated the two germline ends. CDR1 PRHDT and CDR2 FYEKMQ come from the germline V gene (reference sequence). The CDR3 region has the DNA TGTGCCAGCAGCCCCCTAGGGAGCGATAGCTACGAGCAGTACTTC. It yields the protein CASSPLGSDSYEQYF.

The CDR3 spells CASSQDRDYLYEQYF. CDR3 coding DNA: TGCGCCAGCAGCCAAGATCGAGACTACCTCTACGAGCAGTACTTC. This chain links TRBV4-3 with TRBJ2-7; a weak D match, TRBD2 (5 bases). Trimming cost V 0 bases and J 3 bases, with 12 bases left between them. The CDR3 runs 15 residues. Germline-derived CDR1 and CDR2 are LGHNA and YSLEER.

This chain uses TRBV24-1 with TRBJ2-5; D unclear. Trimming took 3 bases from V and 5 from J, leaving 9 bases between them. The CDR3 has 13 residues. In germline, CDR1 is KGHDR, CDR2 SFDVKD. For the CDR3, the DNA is TGTGCCACCAGTGATCCTGGAGAGGAGACCCAGTACTTC. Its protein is CATSDPGEETQYF.

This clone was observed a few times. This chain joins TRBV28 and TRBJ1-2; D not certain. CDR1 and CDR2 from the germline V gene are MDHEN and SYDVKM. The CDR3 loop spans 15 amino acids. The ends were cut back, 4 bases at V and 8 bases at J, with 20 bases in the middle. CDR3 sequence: CASSSTGTSDGGYTF. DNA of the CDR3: TGTGCCAGCAGTTCCACCGGCACCTCCGACGGGGGCTACACCTTC.

The CDR3 is CASRQGNRLRYTF. For the CDR3, the DNA is TGTGCCAGCAGGCAGGGGAATCGACTGAGATACACCTTC. This chain connects TRBV6-5 to TRBJ1-2; D possibly corresponds to TRBD1 (6 bases). CDR1 is MNHEY, CDR2 SVGAGI, per germline. This CDR3 is 13 amino acids long. V lost 6 bases, J lost 11 bases, and 19 bases lay in between.

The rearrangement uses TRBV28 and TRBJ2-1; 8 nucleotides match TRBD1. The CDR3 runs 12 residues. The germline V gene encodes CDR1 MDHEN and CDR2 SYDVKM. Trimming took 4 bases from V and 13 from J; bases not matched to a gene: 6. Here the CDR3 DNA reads TGTGCCAGCAGTTATACTGACAGGGGCCAGTTCTTC. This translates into CASSYTDRGQFF. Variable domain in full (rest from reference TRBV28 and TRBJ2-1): DVKVTQSSRYLVKRTGEKVFLECVQDMDHENMFWYRQDPGLGLRLIYFSYDVKMKEKGDIPEGYSVSREKKERFSLILESASTNQTSMYLCASSYTDRGQFFGPGTRLTVL.

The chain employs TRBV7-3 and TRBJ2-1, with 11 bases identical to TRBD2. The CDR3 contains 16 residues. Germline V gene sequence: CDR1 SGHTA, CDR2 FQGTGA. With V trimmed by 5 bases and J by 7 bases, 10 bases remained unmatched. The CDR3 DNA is TGTGCCAGCAGCCGCCAGCCGACTAGCGGGGAGAATGAGCAGTTCTTC. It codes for CASSRQPTSGENEQFF. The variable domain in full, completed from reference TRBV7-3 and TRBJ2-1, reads GAGVSQTPSNKVTEKGKYVELRCDPISGHTALYWYRQSLGQGPEFLIYFQGTGAADDSGLPNDRFFAVRPEGSVSTLKIQRTERGDSAVYLCASSRQPTSGENEQFFGPGTRLTVL.

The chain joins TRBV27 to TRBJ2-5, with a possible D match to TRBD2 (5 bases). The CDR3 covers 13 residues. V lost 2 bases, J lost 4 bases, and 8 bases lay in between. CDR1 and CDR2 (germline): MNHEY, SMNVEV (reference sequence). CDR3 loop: CASSLGLLETQYF. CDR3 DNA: TGTGCCAGCAGTTTAGGACTCTTAGAGACCCAGTACTTC.

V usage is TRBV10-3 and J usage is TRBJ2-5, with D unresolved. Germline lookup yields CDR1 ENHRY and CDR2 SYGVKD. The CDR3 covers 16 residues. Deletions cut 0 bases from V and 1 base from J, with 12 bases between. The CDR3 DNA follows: TGTGCCATCAGTGAGTCGACACAGATACTCCAAGAGACCCAGTACTTC. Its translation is CAISESTQILQETQYF.

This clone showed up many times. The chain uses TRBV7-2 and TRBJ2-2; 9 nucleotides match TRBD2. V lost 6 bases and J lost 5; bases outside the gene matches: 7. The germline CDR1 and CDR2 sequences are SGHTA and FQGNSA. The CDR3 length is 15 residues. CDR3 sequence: CASRPAGGMTGELFF. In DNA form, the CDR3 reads TGTGCCAGCAGGCCAGCGGGGGGCATGACCGGGGAGCTGTTTTTT.

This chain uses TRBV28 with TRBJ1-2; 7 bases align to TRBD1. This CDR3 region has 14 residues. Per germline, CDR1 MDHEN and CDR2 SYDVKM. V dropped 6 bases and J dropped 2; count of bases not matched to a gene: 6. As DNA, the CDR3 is TGTGCCAGCAGGCGTACGGACAGGAACTATGGCTACACCTTC. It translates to CASRRTDRNYGYTF.

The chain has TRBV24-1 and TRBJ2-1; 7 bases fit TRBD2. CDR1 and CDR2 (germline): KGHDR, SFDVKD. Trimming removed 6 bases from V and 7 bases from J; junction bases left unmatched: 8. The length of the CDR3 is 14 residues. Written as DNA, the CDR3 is TGTGCCACCAGTTGGGGGGGAGGAGGGAATGAGCAGTTCTTC. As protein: CATSWGGGGNEQFF.

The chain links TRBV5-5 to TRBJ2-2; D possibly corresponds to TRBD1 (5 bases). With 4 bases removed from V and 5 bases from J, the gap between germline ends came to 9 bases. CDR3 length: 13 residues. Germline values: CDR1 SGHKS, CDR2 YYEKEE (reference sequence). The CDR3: CASSERQTGELFF. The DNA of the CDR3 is TGTGCCAGCAGCGAAAGACAGACCGGGGAGCTGTTTTTT.